Each of the 17 T cell receptor beta chains below was sequenced from the same sample in a study of memory CD4+ T cells and cytomegalovirus serostatus. Clones were sequenced by immunoSEQ multiplex PCR, and TCRdb holds only the in-frame ones, with some missing. The sample records tens of thousands of clones, roughly 80% being singletons. Single viable CD3+CD4+CD8-CD45RO+ cells were sorted as the memory CD4+ T cells. The sample comprised memory CD4+ T cells from blood. These receptors all stem from an adult in good health and CMV-seronegative.

J is TRBJ1-2 and V is TRBV30, with D perhaps matching TRBD1 (5 bases). CDR3 length: 15 amino acids. Between the trimmed V and J ends, which lost 0 bases and 4 bases, there was a span of 15 bases. CDR1 and CDR2 (germline): GTSNPN, SVGIG (reference sequence). DNA of the CDR3: TGTGCCTGGAGTGTAGCCAGGGTCCGAGGCTATGGCTACACCTTC. This gives the protein CAWSVARVRGYGYTF.

J is TRBJ1-2 and V is TRBV6-6, with D tentatively TRBD1 (6 bases). V shed 7 bases and J shed 4 bases, with 16 bases lying between them. The CDR3 length is 14 residues. Germline V CDR1 and CDR2: MNHNY, SVGAGI (reference sequence). The CDR3 protein is CASTRAGETYGYTF. The CDR3 coding sequence is TGTGCCAGCACGAGGGCAGGGGAGACCTATGGCTACACCTTC.

The rearrangement uses TRBV4-3 and TRBJ2-3; D gene uncertain. CDR1 is LGHNA, CDR2 YSLEER, per germline. This CDR3 comprises 13 residues. Trimming removed 1 base from V and 7 bases from J, with 9 bases in between. The chain's CDR3 is CASSQAEEYTQYF. The CDR3, as DNA: TGCGCCAGCAGCCAAGCAGAAGAATATACGCAGTATTTT.

The chain joins TRBV19 to TRBJ2-3; 8 bases line up with TRBD2. Germline trimming cut 3 bases from V and 7 bases from J; bases unmatched to any gene: 3. CDR3 size: 13 residues. Germline V gene sequence: CDR1 LNHDA, CDR2 SQIVND (reference sequence). CDR3 in amino acids: CASSMGLDHTQYF. The CDR3 DNA follows: TGTGCCAGTAGTATGGGACTAGACCATACGCAGTATTTT.

The chain uses TRBV4-1 and TRBJ2-2; TRBD2 matches at 9 bases. CDR3 length: 15 residues. Looked up from germline, CDR1 is MGHRA and CDR2 is YSYEKL. J gave up 5 bases and V 3 bases, and 4 bases lay outside the gene matches. The CDR3 DNA reads TGCGCCAGCAGCCAGCGGGGGGGCGGAACCGGGGAGCTGTTTTTT. It encodes CASSQRGGGTGELFF.

The genes are TRBV19 and TRBJ1-6; D may be TRBD1 (5 bases). CDR3 length: 14 residues. The V gene's germline CDR1 is LNHDA and CDR2 SQIVND (reference sequence). V was cut by 1 base and J by 7 bases, with 8 bases left in between. CDR3 sequence (DNA): TGTGCCAGTAGTATAGGACAGTACAATTCACCCCTCCACTTT. Translated, it gives CASSIGQYNSPLHF.

The gene calls are TRBV7-3 and TRBJ2-5; tentatively, D is TRBD1 (5 bases). This CDR3 is built from 13 residues. From germline, CDR1 is SGHTA and CDR2 FQGTGA. V lost 5 bases to trimming and J lost 1 base, with 8 bases between them. As DNA, the CDR3 is TGTGCCAGCAGCCAGGGTCCCCAAGAGACCCAGTACTTC. Amino acid sequence: CASSQGPQETQYF.

The chain links TRBV30 to TRBJ2-2, with a weak D call TRBD1 (6 bases). The V and J ends lost 4 bases and 4 bases respectively, with 19 bases between them. This CDR3 is built from 16 residues. The germline V gene encodes CDR1 GTSNPN and CDR2 SVGIG (reference sequence). CDR3 loop: CAWIPPGAVSTGELFF. As DNA, the CDR3 is TGTGCCTGGATTCCGCCAGGGGCGGTGAGCACCGGGGAGCTGTTTTTT.

The rearrangement uses TRBV28 and TRBJ2-7; possible D gene TRBD1, 6 bases. Trimming left V 10 bases short and J 2 bases short, with 15 bases between. Germline CDR1 MDHEN, CDR2 SYDVKM. This CDR3 has 13 amino acids. CDR3 region: CATTGQPTYEQYF. The CDR3 DNA reads as TGTGCCACGACTGGACAGCCAACCTACGAGCAGTACTTC.

The rearrangement links TRBV19 to TRBJ1-6, with no clear D. This CDR3 is 16 amino acids long. With 11 bases removed from V and 3 bases from J, the gap between germline ends came to 20 bases. Germline assignment: CDR1 LNHDA and CDR2 SQIVND (reference sequence). The CDR3 DNA is TGTGCCTCTGGCTCAGATCGGGATAACTATAATTCACCCCTCCACTTT. This sequence encodes CASGSDRDNYNSPLHF.

This rearrangement joins TRBV5-4 to TRBJ1-1; the D gene is possibly TRBD1 (5 bases). V was clipped by 1 base and J by 2 bases, with 15 bases between them. Germline CDR1 reads SGHNT; CDR2 reads YYREEE (reference sequence). The CDR3 has 16 residues. For the CDR3, the DNA is TGTGCCAGCAGCTTGCCGGCGCGGCGGGGCAACACTGAAGCTTTCTTT. Protein: CASSLPARRGNTEAFF.

The chain carries TRBV29-1 and TRBJ2-5, with D possibly matching TRBD2 (5 bases). This CDR3 has 13 residues. V dropped 6 bases and J dropped 2 bases, with 13 bases sitting between them. CDR1 SQVTM and CDR2 ANQGSEA come from the germline V gene. CDR3 sequence reads: CSVRRMGQETQYF. The CDR3 coding sequence is TGCAGCGTCCGGAGGATGGGACAAGAGACCCAGTACTTC.

In its sample, this clone was seen once. The chain recombines TRBV7-9 with TRBJ2-5; D is tentatively TRBD1 or TRBD2 (7 bases each). CDR3 size: 16 residues. Per the germline V gene, CDR1 is SEHNR and CDR2 is FQNEAQ (reference sequence). The V gene lost 5 bases and the J gene lost 1 base, with 17 bases spanning the gap. The CDR3 bases are TGTGCCAGCAGCATCAACAGGGGAGGGGGCCAAGAGACCCAGTACTTC. It yields the protein CASSINRGGGQETQYF. Variable domain in full (rest from reference TRBV7-9 and TRBJ2-5): DTGVSQNPRHKITKRGQNVTFRCDPISEHNRLYWYRQTLGQGPEFLTYFQNEAQLEKSRLLSDRFSAERPKGSFSTLEIQRTEQGDSAMYLCASSINRGGGQETQYFGPGTRLLVL.

The chain links TRBV5-1 to TRBJ2-7; 7 nucleotides align to TRBD1. V was clipped by 6 bases and J by 1 base; unmatched bases: 4. The CDR3 contains 13 residues. Germline assignment: CDR1 SGHRS and CDR2 YFSETQ. The CDR3 DNA reads TGCGCCAGCAAAAGGACAGGTTCCTACGAGCAGTACTTC. Its translation is CASKRTGSYEQYF.

This clone was detected a few times. The chain is built from TRBV9 and TRBJ1-5; 7 bases agree with TRBD1. CDR3 length equals 15 residues. With 4 bases clipped from V and 4 bases from J, the junction kept 8 bases outside the gene matches. Looked up from germline, CDR1 is SGDLS and CDR2 is YYNGEE. The chain's CDR3 is CASSLGTEKNQPQHF. DNA for the CDR3: TGTGCCAGCAGCCTTGGGACAGAGAAGAATCAGCCCCAGCATTTT.

This chain connects TRBV4-3 to TRBJ1-4, with a possible D match to TRBD1 (6 bases). The CDR3 loop spans 13 amino acids. The germline V gene encodes CDR1 LGHNA and CDR2 YSLEER. V was cut by 2 bases and J by 9 bases, with 10 bases left in between. Here the CDR3 reads CASSQRGQKKLFF. The CDR3 DNA reads as TGCGCCAGCAGCCAACGGGGGCAGAAAAAACTGTTTTTT.

The V and J genes are TRBV6-6 and TRBJ2-7; 10 bases agree with TRBD2. The germline V gene encodes CDR1 MNHNY and CDR2 SVGAGI (reference sequence). There are 15 residues in the CDR3. V was clipped by 0 bases and J by 3 bases; unmatched bases: 2. The CDR3 region is CASSYSSGGGYEQYF. In DNA form, the CDR3 reads TGTGCCAGCAGTTACTCGAGCGGGGGGGGCTACGAGCAGTACTTC.